Below, 30 T cell receptor beta chains from the same sample are listed, as sequenced in a study of cytomegalovirus exposure and HLA in healthy donors (dated by TCRdb to the late 2010s). Library preparation was by the immunoSEQ multiplex PCR assay. For the multiplex PCR, a mixture combining 60 forward primers for TCR Vbeta segments and 13 reverse primers for TCR Jbeta segments was used. Held by TCRdb, this immuneACCESS table contains in-frame sequences only and omits some clones. Under half of the omission traces to an unresolved V gene where checked; the cause of the rest is unknown. The sample profile shows under 200,000 clones; roughly 74% of them were found once. The top ten constitute roughly 13% of the sample. The material sequenced was PBMCs. Receptors originate from a woman aged 25 to 39 in good health and CMV-seropositive.

This chain joins TRBV5-1 and TRBJ1-1, with TRBD1 matching over 8 bases. CDR3 size: 15 residues. Trimming removed 2 bases from V and 3 bases from J; junction bases left unmatched: 6. Germline CDR1 is SGHRS and CDR2 is YFSETQ. The CDR3 reads CASSLLTGADTEAFF. The CDR3 DNA reads as TGCGCCAGCAGCTTACTGACAGGGGCGGACACTGAAGCTTTCTTT.

The CDR3 loop is CASRIGPGGRQPQHF. In nucleotides, the CDR3 is TGTGCCAGCAGAATAGGACCAGGGGGCCGTCAGCCCCAGCATTTT. The chain is built from TRBV7-2 and TRBJ1-5, with TRBD1 matching 8 bases. CDR3 length equals 15 residues. V shed 6 bases and J 6 bases; nucleotides not matched to a gene: 10. CDR1 and CDR2 from the germline V gene are SGHTA and FQGNSA.

The chain couples TRBV2 to TRBJ1-4, with 7 bases lining up with TRBD1. The CDR3 runs to 14 residues. J was trimmed by 3 bases and V by 6 bases; bases with no gene match: 4. The germline V gene has CDR1 SNHLY and CDR2 FYNNEI. As DNA, the CDR3 is TGTGCCAGCAGGTCGACAGGGTCTAATGAAAAACTGTTTTTT. Encoded protein: CASRSTGSNEKLFF. The whole variable domain, filled in from reference TRBV2 and TRBJ1-4, reads EPEVTQTPSHQVTQMGQEVILRCVPISNHLYFYWYRQILGQKVEFLVSFYNNEISEKSEIFDDQFSVERPDGSNFTLKIRSTKLEDSAMYFCASRSTGSNEKLFFGSGTQLSVL.

The chain links TRBV4-1 to TRBJ2-3; 8 bases are shared with TRBD1. CDR1 is MGHRA, CDR2 YSYEKL, per germline. The junction had 7 bases not matched to a gene; V was cut back by 1 base and J by 4 bases. CDR3 length: 16 residues. CDR3 sequence reads: CASSQASQGAPDTQYF. Here the CDR3 DNA reads TGCGCCAGCAGCCAAGCTTCTCAGGGGGCTCCAGATACGCAGTATTTT.

This chain links TRBV19 with TRBJ2-1; D ambiguous. The length of the CDR3 is 13 residues. V was clipped by 0 bases and J by 7 bases, with 7 bases between them. From germline, CDR1 is LNHDA and CDR2 SQIVND (reference sequence). The CDR3 is CASSIDLLNEQFF. In nucleotides, the CDR3 is TGTGCCAGTAGTATAGATCTATTGAATGAGCAGTTCTTC. The variable domain in full, completed from reference TRBV19 and TRBJ2-1, reads DGGITQSPKYLFRKEGQNVTLSCEQNLNHDAMYWYRQDPGQGLRLIYYSQIVNDFQKGDIAEGYSVSREKKESFPLTVTSAQKNPTAFYLCASSIDLLNEQFFGPGTRLTVL.

This chain links TRBV19 with TRBJ2-7; D possibly corresponds to TRBD1 (6 bases). CDR3 length: 15 residues. Germline CDR1 is LNHDA and CDR2 is SQIVND (reference sequence). V was cut by 0 bases and J by 2 bases, with 11 bases left in between. CDR3 sequence reads: CASSIDGQGTYEQYF. The CDR3 DNA reads TGTGCCAGTAGTATAGATGGCCAGGGGACCTACGAGCAGTACTTC.

V gene TRBV28 combines with J gene TRBJ2-2; possible D gene TRBD2, 6 bases. The CDR3 length is 16 residues. CDR1 is MDHEN and CDR2 is SYDVKM in the germline V gene. The V end was cut by 8 bases, the J end by 4 bases, with 20 bases between. The CDR3 sequence is CASLTPEGRGTGELFF. CDR3 sequence (DNA): TGTGCCAGCTTAACTCCGGAGGGAAGAGGCACCGGGGAGCTGTTTTTT.

The V call is TRBV27, the J call TRBJ2-3; D is ambiguous. This CDR3 comprises 11 residues. With 8 bases removed from V and 5 bases from J, the gap between germline ends came to 8 bases. Germline values: CDR1 MNHEY, CDR2 SMNVEV (reference sequence). The CDR3 DNA reads TGTGCCAGCTCTATTAGAGATACGCAGTATTTT. It encodes CASSIRDTQYF.

V usage is TRBV2 and J usage is TRBJ2-7; 13 nucleotides match TRBD2. Looked up from germline, CDR1 is SNHLY and CDR2 is FYNNEI. The CDR3 spans 15 residues. After removal of 1 base from V and 3 bases from J, the junction contained 0 bases not matched to a gene. The CDR3 region has the DNA TGTGCCAGCAGTGAAGGACTAGCGGGAGGCTACGAGCAGTACTTC. Its translation is CASSEGLAGGYEQYF.

This sequence joins TRBV10-2 and TRBJ1-1, with 7 positions matching TRBD1. CDR3 length: 13 amino acids. Germline trimming cut 8 bases from V and 1 base from J; bases unmatched to any gene: 4. CDR1 is WSHSY, CDR2 SAAADI, per germline. CDR3 nucleotides: TGCGCCAGCGCGGACAGGACGAACACTGAAGCTTTCTTT. Amino acid sequence: CASADRTNTEAFF.

The J gene is TRBJ2-1, the V gene TRBV28; D gene unclear. Germline lookup yields CDR1 MDHEN and CDR2 SYDVKM. CDR3 length: 14 residues. Trimming left V 2 bases short and J 2 bases short, with 7 bases between. CDR3 in DNA: TGTGCCAGCAGTTTACTTACAACCTACAATGAGCAGTTCTTC. Protein product: CASSLLTTYNEQFF.

This chain links TRBV10-3 with TRBJ2-1; 9 nucleotides line up with TRBD1. The V segment lost 10 bases and the J segment 5 bases; nucleotides outside the gene matches: 9. Germline V gene lookup returns CDR1 ENHRY and CDR2 SYGVKD. This CDR3 has 14 residues. The CDR3 here is CANSPGQGHNEQFF. DNA for the CDR3: TGTGCCAACTCGCCGGGACAGGGCCACAATGAGCAGTTCTTC.

As regards this clone: In the same sample, other DNA sequences code for this CDR3. This chain joins TRBV19 and TRBJ1-5, with 11 bases fitting TRBD1. J lost 7 bases, V lost 4 bases, and 6 bases had no gene match. CDR1 and CDR2 from the germline V gene are LNHDA and SQIVND (reference sequence). CDR3 size: 15 residues. The CDR3 sequence: CASSTGQGAGQPQHF. DNA for the CDR3: TGTGCCAGTAGTACCGGACAGGGGGCTGGACAGCCCCAGCATTTT.

This rearrangement joins TRBV6-1 to TRBJ2-1, with 8 bases identical to TRBD2. Germline lookup yields CDR1 MNHNS and CDR2 SASEGT. The CDR3 covers 16 residues. The junction had 5 bases not matched to a gene; V was cut back by 4 bases and J by 0 bases. The CDR3 region is CASSAKRGSSYNEQFF. The CDR3 DNA is TGTGCCAGCAGTGCAAAGCGGGGGAGCTCCTACAATGAGCAGTTCTTC.

The V call is TRBV28, the J call TRBJ1-2; a weak D match, TRBD1 (5 bases). Germline lookup yields CDR1 MDHEN and CDR2 SYDVKM. Trimming took 7 bases from V and 1 from J, leaving 22 bases between them. The CDR3 extends over 17 amino acids. DNA for the CDR3: TGTGCCAGCATGGGTCGGGGGGTACTTACCTTTAACTATGGCTACACCTTC. It encodes CASMGRGVLTFNYGYTF.

V and J are TRBV21-1 and TRBJ2-7; no check of the table's D call, TRBD1, against the DNA was made. TRBV21-1 counts as a pseudogene. This CDR3 spans 15 amino acids. The chain's CDR3 is CASSARDRGSWEQYF. In DNA, the CDR3 is TGTGCCAGCAGCGCCCGGGACAGGGGGTCTTGGGAGCAGTACTTC.

V is TRBV19 and J is TRBJ2-2, with D perhaps TRBD2 (7 bases). The CDR3 has 14 residues. Germline V gene sequence: CDR1 LNHDA, CDR2 SQIVND (reference sequence). Trimming removed 9 bases at V and 1 base at J, with 12 bases between. The CDR3 coding sequence is TGTGCCAGCTCGGGGGGCGGGAACACCGGGGAGCTGTTTTTT. As protein: CASSGGGNTGELFF.

This clone was counted a single time. The V gene is TRBV7-8, the J gene TRBJ2-3; 14 nucleotides align to TRBD2. Trimming removed 1 base from V and 5 bases from J; junction bases left unmatched: 5. Germline V gene lookup returns CDR1 SGHVS and CDR2 FQNEAQ. CDR3 length: 17 amino acids. For the CDR3, the DNA is TGTGCCAGCAGCTTAGTGGGGACTAGCGGGAGTCGAGATACGCAGTATTTT. Protein sequence: CASSLVGTSGSRDTQYF.

This clone was seen more than once but under ten times. V usage is TRBV25-1 and J usage is TRBJ2-1; 7 positions agree with TRBD2. The CDR3 loop spans 14 amino acids. CDR1 is MGHDK, CDR2 SYGVNS, per germline. V lost 4 bases and J lost 6; bases outside the gene matches: 6. Written as DNA, the CDR3 is TGTGCCAGCAGTGCCGTGGGAGGGGCCAATGAGCAGTTCTTC. It encodes CASSAVGGANEQFF. Using reference TRBV25-1 and TRBJ2-1 for the parts outside the CDR3, the full variable domain is EADIYQTPRYLVIGTGKKITLECSQTMGHDKMYWYQQDPGMELHLIHYSYGVNSTEKGDLSSESTVSRIRTEHFPLTLESARPSHTSQYLCASSAVGGANEQFFGPGTRLTVL.

This chain uses TRBV7-2 with TRBJ2-5; 8 nucleotides agree with TRBD2. V lost 6 bases, J lost 2 bases, and 8 bases stayed unmatched. CDR1 and CDR2 (germline): SGHTA, FQGNSA. The CDR3 loop spans 15 amino acids. The DNA for the CDR3 is TGTGCCAGCAGTTTAACAGCGGGGGTACAAGAGACCCAGTACTTC. Its protein is CASSLTAGVQETQYF. The full variable domain, with the rest looked up from reference TRBV7-2 and TRBJ2-5, is GAGVSQSPSNKVTEKGKDVELRCDPISGHTALYWYRQSLGQGLEFLIYFQGNSAPDKSGLPSDRFSAERTGGSVSTLTIQRTQQEDSAVYLCASSLTAGVQETQYFGPGTRLLVL.

The CDR3 reads CASSLPGQNYEQYF. CDR3 bases: TGTGCCAGCAGCTTGCCGGGACAGAACTACGAGCAGTACTTC. V and J are TRBV5-4 and TRBJ2-7, with TRBD1 matching 7 bases. V trimming: 1 base; J trimming: 3 bases; junction bases outside the gene matches: 4. The CDR3 consists of 14 residues. Germline CDR1 SGHNT, CDR2 YYREEE (reference sequence).

This clone appeared a single time. The V and J genes are TRBV6-6 and TRBJ2-1; TRBD2 matches 10 bases. The germline V gene has CDR1 MNHNY and CDR2 SVGAGI (reference sequence). Losses at the gene ends were 6 bases for V and 9 bases for J; bases not matched to a gene: 5. The length of the CDR3 is 13 residues. Written as DNA, the CDR3 is TGTGCCAGCAGGACGACTAGCGGGTTTGAGCAGTTCTTC. It yields the protein CASRTTSGFEQFF.

The chain combines TRBV6-1 with TRBJ2-7; no definite D call. Germline V gives CDR1 MNHNS, CDR2 SASEGT. The CDR3 has 13 residues. The V and J ends lost 6 bases and 3 bases respectively, with 12 bases between them. The CDR3 DNA reads as TGTGCCAGCAGGCAAAGCCGAATCTACGAGCAGTACTTC. It encodes CASRQSRIYEQYF.

The V and J genes are TRBV4-1 and TRBJ2-2, with TRBD2 identical over 7 bases. The CDR3 extends over 16 amino acids. Germline CDR1 MGHRA, CDR2 YSYEKL. V lost 1 base to trimming and J lost 6 bases; unmatched junction nucleotides: 8. In nucleotides, the CDR3 is TGCGCCAGCAGCCAAGGGGGGGGGACTATCCCCGGGGAGCTGTTTTTT. Protein: CASSQGGGTIPGELFF.

The chain has TRBV7-2 and TRBJ1-2, with TRBD1 identical over 8 bases. Germline CDR1 SGHTA, CDR2 FQGNSA. Trimming at V came to 5 bases and at J to 8 bases, leaving 10 bases not matched to a gene. The CDR3 loop spans 14 amino acids. CDR3 sequence reads: CASSLVQGEGGYTF. CDR3 coding DNA: TGTGCCAGCAGCCTCGTACAGGGGGAGGGCGGCTACACCTTC.

This clone has just a few counts. The chain uses TRBV18 and TRBJ1-6; 7 bases fit TRBD1. The V gene's germline CDR1 is KGHSH and CDR2 LQKENI. J lost 7 bases, V lost 5 bases, and 8 bases had no gene match. The CDR3 contains 15 residues. CDR3 coding DNA: TGTGCCAGCTCAACAGGGGAAGCTGGGAATTCACCCCTCCACTTT. Protein sequence: CASSTGEAGNSPLHF.

The gene calls are TRBV11-1 and TRBJ1-6; TRBD1 is a possible D gene (6 bases). The CDR3 is 14 amino acids. Germline values: CDR1 SGHAT, CDR2 FQDESV (reference sequence). V lost 5 bases and J lost 7, with 12 bases in between. The DNA of the CDR3 is TGTGCCAGCAGCCATGACAGGCGGAATTCACCCCTCCACTTT. Translating gives CASSHDRRNSPLHF.

This rearrangement joins TRBV4-1 to TRBJ2-2, with 7 bases that match TRBD1. Germline loops: CDR1 MGHRA, CDR2 YSYEKL. The junction had 3 bases not matched to a gene; V was cut back by 3 bases and J by 2 bases. This CDR3 is built from 15 residues. The CDR3 DNA is TGCGCCAGCAGCCACTACAGGGGCAACACCGGGGAGCTGTTTTTT. It translates to CASSHYRGNTGELFF.

The chain recombines TRBV29-1 with TRBJ2-7, with 7 positions matching TRBD1. CDR1 and CDR2 (germline): SQVTM, ANQGSEA. With 5 bases clipped from V and 5 bases from J, the junction kept 12 bases outside the gene matches. The CDR3 sequence is 14 residues long. CDR3 in DNA: TGCAGCGTTAACCCGGGACAGAGGCGGAACGAGCAGTACTTC. Amino acids: CSVNPGQRRNEQYF.

V usage is TRBV27 and J usage is TRBJ2-4; no definite D call. The CDR3 totals 14 residues. V was shortened by 1 base and J by 0 bases, with 4 bases between the two germline ends. Germline V gives CDR1 MNHEY, CDR2 SMNVEV (reference sequence). The CDR3: CASSLLEAKNIQYF. The CDR3 DNA is TGTGCCAGCAGTTTATTAGAAGCCAAAAACATTCAGTACTTC.